The clone carrying this TCR beta chain has ten or more counts. The time point denotes: pre-sensitization, week 0. Treatment meaning: therapeutic diphenylcyclopropenone sensitization with weekly scalp DPC. Someone pulled total RNA out of unfractionated whole blood. The CDR3 contains 16 residues. Germline values: CDR1 LGHDT, CDR2 YNNKEL (reference sequence). V lost 4 bases to trimming and J lost 4 bases, with 17 bases between them. How the authors handled the data: Between about 23,224 and 750,000 TCRs appeared in each sample, and the median stood at approximately 100,000. Each CDR3 protein is one row after TCRdb ran MiXCR on the RACE reads. TCRdb's processing, not the authors', yielded these V and J calls. The top ten hold over 1% of the sample, which has some 38,000 distinct CDR3 sequences, less than 8.5% seen once. This specimen belongs to a study of human T cells and chemical hapten exposure.

The origin of this receptor is a woman aged 45-60 years with alopecia areata. Some clones in this sample may be carry-over from other donors' samples. Sequencing was performed on whole blood, taken in connection with sensitization to the hapten diphenylcyclopropenone (DPC). The rearrangement joins TRBV3-1 to TRBJ1-3; maybe TRBD1 (5 bases). CDR3 region: CASSRLQGGYGNTIYF. CDR3 bases: TGTGCCAGCAGCCGACTGCAGGGAGGATACGGAAACACCATATATTTT.